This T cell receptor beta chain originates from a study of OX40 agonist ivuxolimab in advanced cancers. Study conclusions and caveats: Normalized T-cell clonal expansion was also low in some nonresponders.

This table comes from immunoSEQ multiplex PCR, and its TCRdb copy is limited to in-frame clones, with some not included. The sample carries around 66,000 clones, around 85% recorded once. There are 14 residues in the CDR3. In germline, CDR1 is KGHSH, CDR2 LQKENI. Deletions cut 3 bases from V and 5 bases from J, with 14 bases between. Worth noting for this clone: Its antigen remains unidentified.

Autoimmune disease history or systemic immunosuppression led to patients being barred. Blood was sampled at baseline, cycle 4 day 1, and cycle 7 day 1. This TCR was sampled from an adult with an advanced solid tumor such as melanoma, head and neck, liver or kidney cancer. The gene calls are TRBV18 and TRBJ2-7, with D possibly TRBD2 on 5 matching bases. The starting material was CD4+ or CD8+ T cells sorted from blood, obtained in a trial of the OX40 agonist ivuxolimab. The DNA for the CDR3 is TGTGCCAGCTCACCTTTTACGGGATCCAACGAGCAGTACTTC. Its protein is CASSPFTGSNEQYF.